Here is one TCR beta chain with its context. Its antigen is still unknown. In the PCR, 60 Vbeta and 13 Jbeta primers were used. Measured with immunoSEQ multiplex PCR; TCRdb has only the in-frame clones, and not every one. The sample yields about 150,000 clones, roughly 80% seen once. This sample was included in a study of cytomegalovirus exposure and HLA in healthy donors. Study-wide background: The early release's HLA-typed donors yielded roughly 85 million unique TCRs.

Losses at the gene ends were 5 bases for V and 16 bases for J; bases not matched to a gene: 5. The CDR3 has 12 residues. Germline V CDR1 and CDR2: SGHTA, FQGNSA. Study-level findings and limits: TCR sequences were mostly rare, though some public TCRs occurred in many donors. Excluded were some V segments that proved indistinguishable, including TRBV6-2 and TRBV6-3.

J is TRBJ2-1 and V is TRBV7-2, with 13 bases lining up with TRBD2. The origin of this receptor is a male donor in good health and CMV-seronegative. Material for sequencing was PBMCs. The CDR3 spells CASSPGLAGDFF. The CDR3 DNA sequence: TGTGCCAGCAGCCCTGGACTAGCGGGGGACTTCTTC. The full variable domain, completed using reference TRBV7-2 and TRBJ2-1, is GAGVSQSPSNKVTEKGKDVELRCDPISGHTALYWYRQSLGQGLEFLIYFQGNSAPDKSGLPSDRFSAERTGGSVSTLTIQRTQQEDSAVYLCASSPGLAGDFFGPGTRLTVL.